Sequencing of this T cell receptor (beta chain) was carried out in a study of T cells in Graves' hyperthyroidism and ophthalmopathy. The overall study: Peripheral blood was drawn at first diagnosis, prior to all treatment.

This clonotype was recorded at least ten times. Its specificity is not known. Patients were excluded for uncontrolled infection, other autoimmune disease, pregnancy or lactation. Findings and limits, study-wide: Ophthalmopathy was model-predicted a median about 6.7 months pre-onset.

RNA transcripts provided the source from which TCR beta CDR3 regions were amplified. Primed by the HTBI set, a first-round RT-PCR was run on the TCR CDR3. TCRdb re-called the multiplex PCR reads through MiXCR, storing one row per CDR3 protein. The sample records 410,000 or so distinct CDR3 sequences, over 12% being singletons. The CDR3 has 12 residues. Germline V gives CDR1 GTSNPN, CDR2 SVGIG (reference sequence). Trimming took 5 bases from V and 6 from J; bases not matched to a gene: 6. The receptor was isolated from a man aged 18 to 30 with Graves' ophthalmopathy. The sequenced material came from blood. V usage is TRBV30 and J usage is TRBJ2-5, with 7 positions matching TRBD1. This CDR3 is CAWEQGWKTQYF. The CDR3 nucleotides are TGTGCCTGGGAACAGGGGTGGAAGACCCAGTACTTC.